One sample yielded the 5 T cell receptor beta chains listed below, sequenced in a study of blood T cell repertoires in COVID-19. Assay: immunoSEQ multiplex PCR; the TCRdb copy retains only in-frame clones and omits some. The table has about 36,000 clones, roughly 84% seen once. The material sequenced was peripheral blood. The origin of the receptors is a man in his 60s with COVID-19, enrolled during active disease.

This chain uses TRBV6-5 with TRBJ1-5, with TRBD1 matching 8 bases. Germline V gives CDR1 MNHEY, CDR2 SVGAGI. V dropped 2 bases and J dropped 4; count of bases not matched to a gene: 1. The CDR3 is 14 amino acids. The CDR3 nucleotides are TGTGCCAGCAGTTACGACAGGGGAAATCAGCCCCAGCATTTT. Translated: CASSYDRGNQPQHF.

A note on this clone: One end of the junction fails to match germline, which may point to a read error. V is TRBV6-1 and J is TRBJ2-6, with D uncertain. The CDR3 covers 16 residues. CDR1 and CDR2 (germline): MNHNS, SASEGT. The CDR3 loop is CASTELLSAGANVLTF. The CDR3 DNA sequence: TGTGCCAGCACTGAACTTCTTTCGGCTGGGGCCAACGTCCTGACTTTC.

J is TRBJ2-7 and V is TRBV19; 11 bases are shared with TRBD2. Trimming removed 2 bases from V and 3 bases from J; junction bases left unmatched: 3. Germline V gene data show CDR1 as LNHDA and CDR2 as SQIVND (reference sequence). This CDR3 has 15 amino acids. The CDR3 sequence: CASSISGTSGYEQYF. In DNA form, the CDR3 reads TGTGCCAGTAGTATAAGCGGGACTAGCGGCTACGAGCAGTACTTC.

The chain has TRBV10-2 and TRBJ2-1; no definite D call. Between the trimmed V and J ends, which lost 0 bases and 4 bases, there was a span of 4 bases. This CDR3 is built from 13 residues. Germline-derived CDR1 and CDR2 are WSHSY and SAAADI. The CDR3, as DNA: TGCGCCAGCAGTGAGTCCAGTTACAATGAGCAGTTCTTC. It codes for CASSESSYNEQFF.

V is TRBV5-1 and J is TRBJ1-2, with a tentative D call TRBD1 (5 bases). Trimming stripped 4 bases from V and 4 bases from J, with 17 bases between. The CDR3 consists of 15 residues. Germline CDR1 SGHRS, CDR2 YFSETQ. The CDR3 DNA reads TGCGCCAGCAGCGTCTCAGGGCGGTCGAGCTATGGCTACACCTTC. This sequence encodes CASSVSGRSSYGYTF.